This entry is about one T cell receptor beta chain. The germline gives CDR1 MDHEN, CDR2 SYDVKM. V was shortened by 4 bases and J by 0 bases, with 10 bases between the two germline ends. The CDR3 has 15 amino acids. In the original analysis: Estimates of nucleated cell counts were drawn from the amplification of reference gene primers. Measured with immunoSEQ multiplex PCR; TCRdb has only the in-frame clones, and not every one. V, J and clone size reflect that table, while D and trimming were determined from the DNA. Among tens of thousands of clones listed, 75% to 80% were seen once. The data were obtained in a study of blood T cell repertoires in COVID-19. About the study: Sites across the United States, Italy and Spain contributed samples from acute and convalescent COVID-19. The analysed material was cDNA or gDNA that came from T cells, B-cell-depleted T cells, or PBMCs.

What was sequenced was peripheral blood. V usage is TRBV28 and J usage is TRBJ2-4, with TRBD2 as a possible D gene (6 bases). The TCR sequence derives from a human donor with active or convalescent COVID-19. The donor label of this sample is uncertain. The DNA of the CDR3 is TGTGCCAGCAGTTGGAGGGCCTTAGCCAAAAACATTCAGTACTTC. It translates to CASSWRALAKNIQYF.